These T cell receptor beta chains were read from a single sample in a study of shared clonotypes between healthy human individuals. Libraries were prepared by immunoSEQ multiplex PCR; TCRdb keeps only in-frame clonotypes and omits some of them. The data contain about 2 million clones, around 96% of them seen just once; the ten biggest clones take up around 1.1%. The specimen was naive CD8+ T cells sorted from blood. The origin of the receptors is a man younger than 35 in good health. CDR3s include the opening cysteine and the closing phenylalanine or tryptophan. The D gene is left open where the match is weak. Size tells how often a clone was seen (once, few, many) or the class of an expanded clone, and some rows leave it out.

d_call,clone_size,v_call,j_call,cdr3_nt,cdr3_aa
TRBD1,-,TRBV19,TRBJ2-7,TGTGCCAGTAGTATGGGGACAGGGGGGTCCTACGAGCAGTACTTC,CASSMGTGGSYEQYF
-,once,TRBV27,TRBJ2-5,TGTGCCAGCAGTTTAAGGGACAACCAAGAGACCCAGTACTTC,CASSLRDNQETQYF
-,few,TRBV27,TRBJ1-5,TGTGCCAGCAGTTTATCCCCCGGCAATCAGCCCCAGCATTTT,CASSLSPGNQPQHF
-,once,TRBV2,TRBJ2-1,TGTGCCAGCAGGAAGGGGCTCGTGGAGCAGTTCTTC,CASRKGLVEQFF
-,-,TRBV4-3,TRBJ2-1,TGCGCCAGCAGCCATGGACTCAGGGAGGAGTCATACAATGAGCAGTTCTTC,CASSHGLREESYNEQFF
TRBD2,-,TRBV4-1,TRBJ2-3,TGCGCCAGCAGCCCCACGAAGCGGGAGACAGATACGCAGTATTTT,CASSPTKRETDTQYF
TRBD2,-,TRBV7-6,TRBJ2-7,TGTGCCAGCAGCTTAGCGGGGGGGTATGAGCAGTACTTC,CASSLAGGYEQYF
-,-,TRBV5-4,TRBJ2-7,TGTGCCAGCAGCTTGTATAATAGTGCTCACGAGCAGTACTTC,CASSLYNSAHEQYF
-,-,TRBV6-1,TRBJ1-5,TGTGCCAGCAGTGAATTGGTGGGCGGGGGACAGCCCCAGCATTTT,CASSELVGGGQPQHF
TRBD1,once,TRBV13,TRBJ2-1,TGTGCCAGCAGCCTGGGGGGACAGGGAGAGTTCTTC,CASSLGGQGEFF
-,-,TRBV7-9,TRBJ2-5,TGTGCCAGCAGCTATACCCCTGGGGGGCAAGAGACCCAGTACTTC,CASSYTPGGQETQYF
-,-,TRBV13,TRBJ2-3,TGTGCCAGCAGCTCAGGTCAGGAAGTTCGAGATACGCAGTATTTT,CASSSGQEVRDTQYF
-,-,TRBV4-1,TRBJ2-2,TGCGCCAGCAGCCAGCCAGGGAGGGGGCAGAACACCGGGGAGCTGTTTTTT,CASSQPGRGQNTGELFF
-,once,TRBV2,TRBJ2-3,TGTGCCAGCAGCAGGGGAGGGGGTACAGATACGCAGTATTTT,CASSRGGGTDTQYF
-,once,TRBV11-2,TRBJ1-4,TGTGCCAGCAGCCAAGATGGGGGCTGGGAAAAACTGTTTTTT,CASSQDGGWEKLFF
-,-,TRBV20-1,TRBJ2-1,TGCAGTGCTAGAGGGTACAATGAGCAGTTCTTC,CSARGYNEQFF
-,-,TRBV13,TRBJ1-2,TGTGCCAGCAGCTCCGGGGGGGACATCTTCCTTAACTATGGCTACACCTTC,CASSSGGDIFLNYGYTF
TRBD1,-,TRBV29-1,TRBJ1-4,TGCAGCGTTGTCTCAACAGGGGCAACTAATGAAAAACTGTTTTTT,CSVVSTGATNEKLFF
-,-,TRBV5-1,TRBJ1-1,TGCGCCAGCAGCTTGGGGGCTGGCACTGAAGCTTTCTTT,CASSLGAGTEAFF
TRBD2,-,TRBV5-1,TRBJ2-1,TGCGCCAGCAGCTTGGTTGGTCTAGCGGAGTACAATGAGCAGTTCTTC,CASSLVGLAEYNEQFF
TRBD2,once,TRBV6-5,TRBJ2-1,TGTGCCAGCAGTTTGGAGCGGGAGGGCCCACCTGAGCAGTTCTTC,CASSLEREGPPEQFF
-,-,TRBV27,TRBJ2-1,TGTGCCAGCAGTAAGGGACTGAACAATGAGCAGTTCTTC,CASSKGLNNEQFF
-,once,TRBV4-1,TRBJ2-7,TGCGCCAGCTCCCGGACAGAACACTACGAGCAGTACTTC,CASSRTEHYEQYF
-,-,TRBV27,TRBJ2-7,TGTGCCAGCAGTTTAAACAGGGACTTCAGAGCCTACGAGCAGTACTTC,CASSLNRDFRAYEQYF
TRBD1,-,TRBV27,TRBJ2-7,TGTGCCAGCAGTTTATCGACAGGGTTCCCCTACGAGCAGTACTTC,CASSLSTGFPYEQYF
TRBD2,-,TRBV10-1,TRBJ2-7,TGCGCCAGCAGTGATAGCGGGGAAAGCTACGAGCAGTACTTC,CASSDSGESYEQYF
-,-,TRBV9,TRBJ2-3,TGTGCCAGCAGCGCGTGGGGAGCGGACACAGATACGCAGTATTTT,CASSAWGADTDTQYF
TRBD2,-,TRBV10-3,TRBJ2-7,TGTGCCATCAGTGAGTCGGCTAGCGGGGTGGACTACGAGCAGTACTTC,CAISESASGVDYEQYF
TRBD2,-,TRBV27,TRBJ2-7,TGTGCCAACCCGGGACTACAAGTCGTGGGACCCTACGAGCAGTACTTC,CANPGLQVVGPYEQYF
-,-,TRBV4-1,TRBJ2-3,TGCGCCAGCAGCCAGGTCGGGTGGGGGGATACGCAGTATTTT,CASSQVGWGDTQYF
-,-,TRBV2,TRBJ2-2,TGTGCCAGCAGCCCTGGTCCCGAGCTGTTTTTT,CASSPGPELFF
TRBD2,-,TRBV2,TRBJ2-7,TGTGCCAGCAGAGCGGGGCCGGACGAGCAGTACTTC,CASRAGPDEQYF
-,-,TRBV5-8,TRBJ1-1,TGTGCCAGCAGCCAACTCGAGCAGAACACTGAAGCTTTCTTT,CASSQLEQNTEAFF
TRBD1,once,TRBV7-9,TRBJ1-4,TGTGCCAGCAGCGGAACACGGGACAGGGGAAATGAAAAACTGTTTTTT,CASSGTRDRGNEKLFF
-,-,TRBV2,TRBJ1-6,TGTGCCAGCAAAAGCGACGGAGATAATTCACCCCTCCACTTT,CASKSDGDNSPLHF
TRBD1,-,TRBV14,TRBJ2-5,TGTGCCAGCAGCCAAGACAGGGGGTTACCCCAAGAGACCCAGTACTTC,CASSQDRGLPQETQYF